What follows are 10 T cell receptor beta chains derived from one specimen sequenced in a study of Graves' ophthalmopathy and Graves' hyperthyroidism. RNA served as the template for amplifying TCR beta CDR3 regions. The workflow started with a first-round RT-PCR run with HTBI primers and then moved on to a second-round multiplex PCR. From the multiplex PCR reads, TCRdb called clonotypes with MiXCR, one entry per CDR3 protein. This table has over a million distinct CDR3 sequences, roughly two fifths appearing once. Sequencing was carried out using peripheral blood or thyroid tissue (not recorded which). The receptor source for this set is an adult man with Graves' hyperthyroidism.

In its sample, this clonotype was seen many times. The chain carries TRBV20-1 and TRBJ1-6; 9 bases are shared with TRBD1. The CDR3 contains 15 residues. Germline V lookup: CDR1 DFQATT, CDR2 SNEGSKA (reference sequence). The CDR3, as DNA: TGCAGCGGGCACCGCTCGGGGACAGGGAATTCACCCCTCCACTTT. Translated, it gives CSGHRSGTGNSPLHF.

This clonotype turned up a few times. V gene TRBV6-6 combines with J gene TRBJ2-2; tentative D call: TRBD2 (5 bases). The germline CDR1 and CDR2 sequences are MNHNY and SVGAGI (reference sequence). V lost 6 bases and J lost 0, with 11 bases in between. The CDR3 runs 15 residues. The CDR3 nucleotides are TGTGCCAGCAGCTCGGGAAGAACGAACACCGGGGAGCTGTTTTTT. Its translation is CASSSGRTNTGELFF.

To note about this clonotype: Since a much larger clone is just one base distant, this may be a read error. The rearrangement uses TRBV7-2 and TRBJ2-5, with D possibly being TRBD2 (5 bases). Germline V gene sequence: CDR1 SGHTA, CDR2 FQGNSA. Trimming removed 5 bases at V and 4 bases at J, with 17 bases between. The CDR3 spans 15 residues. This chain's CDR3 is CASSLRFRRRETQYF. The DNA for the CDR3 is TGTGCCAGCAGCCTCCGATTTAGGAGGCGAGAGACCCAGTACTTC.

This rearrangement joins TRBV6-2 or TRBV6-3 to TRBJ1-1; D not certain. Deletions cut 2 bases from V and 8 bases from J, with 6 bases between. The CDR3 is made up of 11 amino acids. Germline CDR1 and CDR2: MNHEY and SVGEGT. The CDR3 bases are TGTGCCAGCAGTTACGGCGGAGAAGCTTTCTTT. This translates into CASSYGGEAFF.

This clonotype has a handful of counts. The CDR3 DNA is TGTGCCGCGCAGAACCGGGGAGACTATGGCTACACCTTC. Residues: CAAQNRGDYGYTF. The chain is built from TRBV6-5 and TRBJ1-2; D unclear. CDR1 and CDR2 (germline): MNHEY, SVGAGI. The CDR3 runs 13 residues. V gave up 11 bases and J gave up 3 bases, with 16 bases separating them.

The rearrangement links TRBV29-1 to TRBJ2-5; tentative D call: TRBD2 (7 bases). The CDR3 runs 17 residues. Germline CDR1 is SQVTM and CDR2 is ANQGSEA. The V end lost 4 bases, the J end lost 5 bases, and 26 bases lay between the germline ends. CDR3 amino acids: CSVASAGAAGVWETQYF. The CDR3 bases are TGCAGCGTTGCAAGCGCGGGGGCGGCTGGGGTATGGGAGACCCAGTACTTC.

The gene calls are TRBV19 and TRBJ2-6; D remains ambiguous. The CDR3 length is 14 residues. With 7 bases removed from V and 2 bases from J, the gap between germline ends came to 9 bases. The germline CDR1 and CDR2 sequences are LNHDA and SQIVND (reference sequence). The CDR3 DNA reads as TGTGCCAGTACGGACCTCGCTGGGGCCAACGTCCTGACTTTC. This translates into CASTDLAGANVLTF.

A word on this clonotype: The CDR3 ends on some other residue instead of the conserved phenylalanine or tryptophan, so this is likely a read error. The chain joins TRBV29-1 to TRBJ2-7, with D possibly matching TRBD2 (6 bases). This CDR3 region has 13 residues. Trimming left V 2 bases short and J 7 bases short, with 15 bases between. Germline-derived CDR1 and CDR2 are SQVTM and ANQGSEA. The CDR3 sequence is CSVERRGYNEQYL. The CDR3 coding sequence is TGCAGCGTTGAACGGCGGGGCTACAATGAGCAGTACCTC.

This clonotype appeared a few times. This CDR3 reads CASSVQGSKYNSPLHF. Written as DNA, the CDR3 is TGTGCCAGCAGCGTACAGGGGAGCAAGTATAATTCACCCCTCCACTTT. The V call is TRBV7-2, the J call TRBJ1-6, with TRBD1 matching over 7 bases. V lost 5 bases and J lost 4; bases outside the gene matches: 8. In germline, CDR1 is SGHTA, CDR2 FQGNSA. The CDR3 runs to 16 residues.

In its sample, this clonotype was seen a few times. This rearrangement joins TRBV7-2 to TRBJ2-2; 7 nucleotides match TRBD1. V lost 0 bases, J lost 0 bases, and 4 bases stayed unmatched. Germline V gene lookup returns CDR1 SGHTA and CDR2 FQGNSA. The CDR3 loop spans 17 amino acids. CDR3 in DNA: TGTGCCAGCAGCTTAGCCAGGGGACAGACGAACACCGGGGAGCTGTTTTTT. It yields the protein CASSLARGQTNTGELFF.